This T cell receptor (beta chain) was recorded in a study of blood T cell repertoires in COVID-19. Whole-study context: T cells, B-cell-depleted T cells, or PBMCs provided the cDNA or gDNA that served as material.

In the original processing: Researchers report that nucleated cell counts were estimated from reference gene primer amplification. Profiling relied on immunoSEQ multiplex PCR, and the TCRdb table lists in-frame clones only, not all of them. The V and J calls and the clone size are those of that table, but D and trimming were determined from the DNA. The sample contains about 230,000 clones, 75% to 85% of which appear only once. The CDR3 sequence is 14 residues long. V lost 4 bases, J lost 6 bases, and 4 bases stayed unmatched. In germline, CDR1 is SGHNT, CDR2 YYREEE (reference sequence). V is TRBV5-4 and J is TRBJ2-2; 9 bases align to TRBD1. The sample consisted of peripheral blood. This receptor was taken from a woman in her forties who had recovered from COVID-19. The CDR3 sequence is CASSGNRGPGELFF. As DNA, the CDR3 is TGTGCCAGCAGCGGGAACAGGGGGCCCGGGGAGCTGTTTTTT.